A selection of T cell receptor beta chains follows, all from one sample in a study of early T cells in non-severe SARS-CoV-2 infection. Via MiXCR, TCRdb re-called the 5' RACE reads, giving one row per CDR3 protein. The sample holds 50,000 to 75,000 distinct CDR3 sequences; 12% are singletons and the top ten take 1.2%. Sequencing used whole blood, obtained at baseline. Receptors originate from an adult who was a healthcare worker with PCR-confirmed SARS-CoV-2 infection or an uninfected control (not recorded which). The donor label of this sample is uncertain. Each CDR3 is given without its conserved first and last residue.

v_gene	j_gene	CDR3aa
TRBV5-4	TRBJ2-3	ASRDVLRDTQY
TRBV3-1	TRBJ2-1	ASSLRLAGGTRDEQF
TRBV5-4	TRBJ1-6	ASSSWTGNSPLH
TRBV5-1	TRBJ2-2	ASSYSSASAPNTGELF
TRBV6-2/TRBV6-3	TRBJ2-1	ASSSGSREQF
TRBV7-3	TRBJ1-1	ASSPTTAVTEAF
TRBV30	TRBJ1-3	AWSGLSGNTIY
TRBV11-2	TRBJ2-3	ASSGDGTSTDTQY
TRBV24-1	TRBJ2-2	ATRQSGELF
TRBV20-1	TRBJ1-6	SARVEENSYNSPLH
TRBV12-3/TRBV12-4	TRBJ2-5	ASSPGGWQETQY
TRBV7-2	TRBJ1-4	ASSLFQGEKLF
TRBV5-4	TRBJ1-1	ASRGGQGPGTEAF
TRBV5-1	TRBJ1-1	ASSLASDIAEAF
TRBV12-3/TRBV12-4	TRBJ1-2	ASSSGKDRGYPNYGYT
TRBV6-1	TRBJ2-3	ASSSQQGRTDTQY
TRBV4-2	TRBJ2-2	ASSHSWTDGELF
TRBV20-1	TRBJ1-5	SAKTGVNQPQH
TRBV9	TRBJ2-1	ASSVVNSGNEQF
TRBV12-3/TRBV12-4	TRBJ2-3	ASTRQGDTQY
TRBV7-2	TRBJ1-6	ASSRPGDAQGSPLH
TRBV24-1	TRBJ2-3	ATTSGGANSDTQY
TRBV7-7	TRBJ1-2	ASSLRGLQPFTFSYGYT
TRBV7-2	TRBJ2-5	ASSLGTSGGQMTQY
TRBV12-3/TRBV12-4	TRBJ1-6	ASSFTRVANSPLH
TRBV19	TRBJ2-3	ASSMGLAGPDTQY